The clone carrying this T cell receptor beta chain was found a few times. The entry originates in a study of T cell responses to AZD1222 COVID-19 vaccine. The repertoire was sequenced with immunoSEQ multiplex PCR; TCRdb's copy has only in-frame clones and lacks some. Here the sample spans some 150,000 clones, roughly 87% being singletons. Germline assignment: CDR1 SGHRS and CDR2 YFSETQ. V was clipped by 2 bases and J by 2 bases; unmatched bases: 4. This CDR3 region has 16 residues. The sequence was obtained from an adult who received the AZD1222 COVID-19 vaccine. The sample consisted of peripheral blood, taken 28 days after the second AZD1222 dose. This chain uses TRBV5-1 with TRBJ2-3; TRBD2 aligns across 11 bases. The CDR3 region is CASSFFSGRDTDTQYF. In DNA form, the CDR3 reads TGCGCCAGCAGCTTTTTTAGCGGGAGGGACACAGATACGCAGTATTTT.